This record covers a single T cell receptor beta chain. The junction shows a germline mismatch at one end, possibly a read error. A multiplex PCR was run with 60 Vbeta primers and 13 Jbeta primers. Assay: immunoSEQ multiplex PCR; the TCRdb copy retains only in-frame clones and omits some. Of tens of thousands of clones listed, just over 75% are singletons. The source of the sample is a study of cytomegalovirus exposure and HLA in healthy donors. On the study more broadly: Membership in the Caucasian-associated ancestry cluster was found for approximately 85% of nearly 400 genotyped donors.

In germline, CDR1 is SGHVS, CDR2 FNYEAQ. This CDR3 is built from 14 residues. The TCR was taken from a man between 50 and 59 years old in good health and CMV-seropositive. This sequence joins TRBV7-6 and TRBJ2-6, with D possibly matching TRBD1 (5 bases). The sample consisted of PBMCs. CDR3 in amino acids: CASSPLSGANGLTF. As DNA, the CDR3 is TGTGCCAGCAGCCCCCTTTCTGGGGCCAACGGCCTGACTTTC.